A selection of T cell receptor beta chains follows, all from one sample in a study of CD8+CD57+ T cells in acquired aplastic anemia. Via MiXCR, TCRdb re-called the reads, giving one row per CDR3 protein. In the table there are roughly 250,000 distinct CDR3 sequences, 65% to 90% of which are singletons. Sequenced sample: sorted CD4+, CD8+, or CD8+CD57+ T cells (not recorded which) from PBMCs. These receptor sequences come from a human donor with aplastic anemia. Both conserved end residues are part of each CDR3. D genes are given only for firm matches. The listing skips clone size in some rows; elsewhere it reads once, few, many or a size class.

abundance: .
v_gene: TRBV19
d_gene: TRBD2
j_gene: TRBJ2-1
CDR3aa: CASSIASGSSNGQFF
CDR3nt: TGTGCCAGTAGTATAGCTAGCGGTTCCTCCAATGGGCAGTTCTTC

abundance: .
v_gene: TRBV6-5
d_gene: TRBD1
j_gene: TRBJ2-1
CDR3aa: CASSPDRGLDYNEQFF
CDR3nt: TGTGCCAGCAGTCCGGACAGGGGGCTTGACTACAATGAGCAGTTCTTC

abundance: once
v_gene: TRBV7-9
d_gene: .
j_gene: TRBJ2-5
CDR3aa: CASSNQRENQNLEF
CDR3nt: TGTGCCAGCAGCAACCAGAGAGAGAACCAGAACCTCGAGTTC

abundance: .
v_gene: TRBV5-5
d_gene: .
j_gene: TRBJ2-6
CDR3aa: CASSQDGCYGANVLTF
CDR3nt: TGCGCCAGCAGCCAAGATGGATGCTACGGGGCCAACGTCCTGACTTTC

abundance: .
v_gene: TRBV7-8
d_gene: TRBD2
j_gene: TRBJ2-1
CDR3aa: CASSFQGSGDRHEQFF
CDR3nt: TGTGCCAGCAGCTTTCAGGGAAGCGGGGATAGGCATGAGCAGTTCTTC

abundance: .
v_gene: TRBV7-9
d_gene: .
j_gene: TRBJ2-6
CDR3aa: CASILGSTGANVLFF
CDR3nt: TGTGCCAGCATCCTGGGGTCGACTGGGGCCAACGTCCTGTTCTTC

abundance: .
v_gene: TRBV29-1
d_gene: TRBD1
j_gene: TRBJ1-4
CDR3aa: CSVGTGATNEKLFF
CDR3nt: TGCAGCGTTGGGACAGGGGCAACTAATGAAAAACTGTTTTTT

abundance: few
v_gene: TRBV9
d_gene: .
j_gene: TRBJ2-3
CDR3aa: CASGVAGNIQYSEYF
CDR3nt: TGTGCCAGCGGAGTAGCTGGGAACATTCAGTACTCCGAGTATTTT

abundance: .
v_gene: TRBV9
d_gene: .
j_gene: TRBJ1-1
CDR3aa: CASSVDDGGYNQPFF
CDR3nt: TGTGCCAGCAGCGTAGATGACGGGGGCTACAATCAGCCTTTCTTT

abundance: .
v_gene: TRBV7-2
d_gene: TRBD2
j_gene: TRBJ2-4
CDR3aa: CASSGAGSTDNF
CDR3nt: TGTGCCAGCAGCGGAGCGGGAAGCACCGATAACTTC

abundance: .
v_gene: TRBV7-2
d_gene: TRBD2
j_gene: TRBJ2-5
CDR3aa: CASSVFSGTWGETQYF
CDR3nt: TGTGCCAGCAGCGTCTTTAGCGGGACTTGGGGAGAGACCCAGTACTTC

abundance: .
v_gene: TRBV30
d_gene: .
j_gene: TRBJ1-1
CDR3aa: CAWSKRGGTEAFF
CDR3nt: TGTGCCTGGAGTAAAAGGGGGGGCACTGAAGCTTTCTTT

abundance: .
v_gene: TRBV7-6
d_gene: .
j_gene: TRBJ2-5
CDR3aa: CASSAAPETKYF
CDR3nt: TGTGCCAGCAGCGCAGCCCCCGAGACAAAATACTTC

abundance: .
v_gene: TRBV7-9
d_gene: .
j_gene: TRBJ2-3
CDR3aa: CASGDGGTDAPYFF
CDR3nt: TGTGCCAGCGGGGACGGGGGCACAGATGCGCCGTATTTTTTT

abundance: .
v_gene: TRBV15
d_gene: TRBD2
j_gene: TRBJ2-1
CDR3aa: CATSQAGDYEKNEQFF
CDR3nt: TGCGCCACCAGCCAAGCGGGGGACTACGAAAAAAATGAGCAGTTCTTC

abundance: once
v_gene: TRBV4-3
d_gene: TRBD1
j_gene: TRBJ1-5
CDR3aa: CASSQTTGTQPQHF
CDR3nt: TGCGCCAGCAGCCAAACGACAGGGACTCAGCCCCAGCATTTT

abundance: .
v_gene: TRBV11-2
d_gene: .
j_gene: TRBJ1-1
CDR3aa: CASSPGGTVKGTEAFF
CDR3nt: TGTGCCAGCAGCCCCGGGGGGACGGTCAAAGGCACTGAAGCTTTCTTT

abundance: .
v_gene: TRBV7-2
d_gene: .
j_gene: TRBJ2-3
CDR3aa: CASSLDPLEDTQYF
CDR3nt: TGTGCCAGCAGCTTAGACCCATTAGAAGATACGCAGTATTTT

abundance: .
v_gene: TRBV29-1
d_gene: .
j_gene: TRBJ2-5
CDR3aa: CSVEDLVGSQETQYF
CDR3nt: TGCAGCGTTGAAGATCTTGTCGGTTCCCAAGAGACCCAGTACTTC

abundance: .
v_gene: TRBV7-9
d_gene: .
j_gene: TRBJ2-5
CDR3aa: CASSFEGSQGTQEF
CDR3nt: TGTGCCAGCAGCTTTGAGGGAAGCCAGGGGACCCAGGAGTTC

abundance: .
v_gene: TRBV7-8
d_gene: .
j_gene: TRBJ2-3
CDR3aa: CASSLGGRPEQYF
CDR3nt: TGTGCCAGCAGCTTAGGGGGCAGACCCGAGCAGTATTTT

abundance: .
v_gene: TRBV7-3
d_gene: .
j_gene: TRBJ2-2
CDR3aa: CASSQGPHENTGELFF
CDR3nt: TGTGCCAGCAGCCAAGGGCCCCATGAGAACACCGGGGAGCTGTTTTTT

abundance: .
v_gene: TRBV9
d_gene: .
j_gene: TRBJ2-1
CDR3aa: CASSVGLADTDTEQFF
CDR3nt: TGTGCCAGCAGCGTGGGACTCGCGGACACAGATACTGAGCAGTTCTTC

abundance: .
v_gene: TRBV2
d_gene: .
j_gene: TRBJ2-1
CDR3aa: CASRQGLVGSLSF
CDR3nt: TGTGCCAGCAGACAGGGACTGGTCGGAAGTCTGTCCTTC

abundance: .
v_gene: TRBV7-9
d_gene: TRBD2
j_gene: TRBJ2-5
CDR3aa: CASSCGGALGTQYF
CDR3nt: TGTGCCAGCAGCTGCGGGGGGGCGCTAGGGACCCAGTACTTC

abundance: .
v_gene: TRBV11-2
d_gene: .
j_gene: TRBJ1-1
CDR3aa: CASTIRWDGNTEAFF
CDR3nt: TGTGCCAGCACCATTAGGTGGGATGGGAACACTGAAGCTTTCTTT

abundance: once
v_gene: TRBV7-2
d_gene: .
j_gene: TRBJ1-1
CDR3aa: CASSLAVGPDTQFF
CDR3nt: TGTGCCAGCAGCTTAGCGGTAGGGCCCGATACGCAGTTCTTT

abundance: once
v_gene: TRBV9
d_gene: .
j_gene: TRBJ1-2
CDR3aa: CASSVGSDTRYFF
CDR3nt: TGTGCCAGCAGCGTAGGTTCCGATACGCGGTATTTTTTC

abundance: .
v_gene: TRBV7-9
d_gene: .
j_gene: TRBJ2-5
CDR3aa: CASSFASAMGSYSF
CDR3nt: TGTGCCAGCAGCTTTGCTAGCGCAATGGGCAGTTATTCCTTC

abundance: .
v_gene: TRBV7-2
d_gene: .
j_gene: TRBJ2-1
CDR3aa: CASSSGGGAGQFF
CDR3nt: TGTGCCAGCAGCTCCGGAGGGGGCGCCGGACAGTTCTTC

abundance: .
v_gene: TRBV7-4
d_gene: TRBD1
j_gene: TRBJ1-5
CDR3aa: CASRDARQGHYAQHF
CDR3nt: TGTGCCAGCAGGGATGCCCGACAGGGACATTACGCGCAGCATTTT

abundance: few
v_gene: TRBV25-1
d_gene: .
j_gene: TRBJ2-7
CDR3aa: CASSPPGTRTYEQYF
CDR3nt: TGTGCCAGCAGCCCCCCCGGGACACGGACCTACGAGCAGTACTTC

abundance: few
v_gene: TRBV7-8
d_gene: .
j_gene: TRBJ2-1
CDR3aa: CASSLGGGPDTHEQFF
CDR3nt: TGTGCCAGCAGCTTGGGGGGAGGACCCGATACGCATGAGCAGTTCTTC

abundance: .
v_gene: TRBV11-1
d_gene: TRBD1
j_gene: TRBJ2-1
CDR3aa: CASSPRWTGHNEQFF
CDR3nt: TGTGCCAGCAGCCCACGATGGACAGGGCACAATGAGCAGTTCTTC

abundance: .
v_gene: TRBV7-3
d_gene: TRBD2
j_gene: TRBJ2-3
CDR3aa: CASSQGLGGTRHPQYF
CDR3nt: TGTGCCAGCAGCCAGGGACTAGGGGGGACCCGCCACCCCCAGTATTTT

abundance: .
v_gene: TRBV7-2
d_gene: TRBD2
j_gene: TRBJ2-1
CDR3aa: CASSLQRSGGRHEQFF
CDR3nt: TGTGCCAGCAGCTTACAAAGAAGCGGGGGGAGGCATGAGCAGTTCTTC

abundance: .
v_gene: TRBV15
d_gene: TRBD1
j_gene: TRBJ2-1
CDR3aa: CATSCGRQGAYEQFF
CDR3nt: TGTGCCACCAGCTGCGGTAGACAGGGGGCCTATGAGCAGTTCTTC